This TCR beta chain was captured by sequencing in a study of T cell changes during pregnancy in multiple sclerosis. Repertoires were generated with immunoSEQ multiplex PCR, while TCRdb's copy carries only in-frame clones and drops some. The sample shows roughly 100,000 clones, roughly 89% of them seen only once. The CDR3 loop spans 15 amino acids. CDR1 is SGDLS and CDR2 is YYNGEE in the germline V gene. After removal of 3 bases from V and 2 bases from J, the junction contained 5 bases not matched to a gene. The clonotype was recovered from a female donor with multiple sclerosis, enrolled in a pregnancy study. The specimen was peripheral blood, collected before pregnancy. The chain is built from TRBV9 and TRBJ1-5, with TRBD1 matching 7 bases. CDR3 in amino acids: CASSATGRGNQPQHF. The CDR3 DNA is TGTGCCAGCAGCGCGACAGGGCGAGGCAATCAGCCCCAGCATTTT. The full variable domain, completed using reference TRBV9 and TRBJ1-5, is DSGVTQTPKHLITATGQRVTLRCSPRSGDLSVYWYQQSLDQGLQFLIQYYNGEERAKGNILERFSAQQFPDLHSELNLSSLELGDSALYFCASSATGRGNQPQHFGDGTRLSIL.